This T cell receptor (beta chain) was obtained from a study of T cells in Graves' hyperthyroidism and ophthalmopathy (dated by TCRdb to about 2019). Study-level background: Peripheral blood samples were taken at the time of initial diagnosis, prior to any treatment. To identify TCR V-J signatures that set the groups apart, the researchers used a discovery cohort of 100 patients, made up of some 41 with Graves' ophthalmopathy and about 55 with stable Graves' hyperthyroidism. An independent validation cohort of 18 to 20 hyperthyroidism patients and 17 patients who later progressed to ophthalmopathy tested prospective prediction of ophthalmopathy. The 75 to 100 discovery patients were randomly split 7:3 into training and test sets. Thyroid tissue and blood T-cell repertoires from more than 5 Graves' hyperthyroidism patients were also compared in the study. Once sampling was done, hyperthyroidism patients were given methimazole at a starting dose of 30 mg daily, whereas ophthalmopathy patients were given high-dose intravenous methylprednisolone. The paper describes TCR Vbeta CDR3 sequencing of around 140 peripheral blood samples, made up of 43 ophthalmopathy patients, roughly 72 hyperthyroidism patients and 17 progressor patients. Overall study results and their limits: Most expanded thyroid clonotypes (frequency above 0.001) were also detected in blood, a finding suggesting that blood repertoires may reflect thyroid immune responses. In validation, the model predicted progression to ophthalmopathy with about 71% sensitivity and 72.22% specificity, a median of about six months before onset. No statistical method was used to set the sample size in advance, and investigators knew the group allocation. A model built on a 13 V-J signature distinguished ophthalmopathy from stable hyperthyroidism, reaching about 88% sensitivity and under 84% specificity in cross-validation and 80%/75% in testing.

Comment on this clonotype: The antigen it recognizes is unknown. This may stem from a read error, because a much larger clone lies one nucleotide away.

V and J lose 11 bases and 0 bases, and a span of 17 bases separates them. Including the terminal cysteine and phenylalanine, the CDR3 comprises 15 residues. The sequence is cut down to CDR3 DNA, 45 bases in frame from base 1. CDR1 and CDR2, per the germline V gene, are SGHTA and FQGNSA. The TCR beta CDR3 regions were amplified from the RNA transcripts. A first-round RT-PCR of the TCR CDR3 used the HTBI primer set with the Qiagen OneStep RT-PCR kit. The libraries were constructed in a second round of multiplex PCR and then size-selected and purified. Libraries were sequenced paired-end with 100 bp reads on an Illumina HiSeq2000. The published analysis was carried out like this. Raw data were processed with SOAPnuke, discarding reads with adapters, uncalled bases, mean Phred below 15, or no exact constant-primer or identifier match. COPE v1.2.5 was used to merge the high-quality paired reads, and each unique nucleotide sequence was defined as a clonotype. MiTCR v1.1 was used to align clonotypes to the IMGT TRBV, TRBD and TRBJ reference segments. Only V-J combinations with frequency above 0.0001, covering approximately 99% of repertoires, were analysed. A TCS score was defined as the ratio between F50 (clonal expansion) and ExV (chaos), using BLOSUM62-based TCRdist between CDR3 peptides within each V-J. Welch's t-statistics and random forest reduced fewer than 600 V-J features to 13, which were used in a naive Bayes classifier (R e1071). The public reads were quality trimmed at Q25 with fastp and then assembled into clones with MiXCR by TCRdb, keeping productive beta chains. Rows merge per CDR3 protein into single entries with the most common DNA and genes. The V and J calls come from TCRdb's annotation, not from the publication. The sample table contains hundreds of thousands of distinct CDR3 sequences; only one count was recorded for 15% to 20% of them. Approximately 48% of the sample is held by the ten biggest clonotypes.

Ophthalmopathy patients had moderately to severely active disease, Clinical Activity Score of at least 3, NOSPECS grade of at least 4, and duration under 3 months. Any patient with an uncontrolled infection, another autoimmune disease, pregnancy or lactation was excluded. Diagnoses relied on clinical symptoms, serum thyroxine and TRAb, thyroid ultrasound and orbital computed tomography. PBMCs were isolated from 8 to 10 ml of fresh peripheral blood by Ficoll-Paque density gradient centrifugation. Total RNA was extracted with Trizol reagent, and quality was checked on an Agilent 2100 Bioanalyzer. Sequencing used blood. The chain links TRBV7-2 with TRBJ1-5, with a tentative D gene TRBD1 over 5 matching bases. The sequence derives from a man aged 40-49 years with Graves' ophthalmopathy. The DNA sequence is TGTGCCTGGTCCGCAGGGACGGATAGCAATCAGCCCCAGCATTTT. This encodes CAWSAGTDSNQPQHF.